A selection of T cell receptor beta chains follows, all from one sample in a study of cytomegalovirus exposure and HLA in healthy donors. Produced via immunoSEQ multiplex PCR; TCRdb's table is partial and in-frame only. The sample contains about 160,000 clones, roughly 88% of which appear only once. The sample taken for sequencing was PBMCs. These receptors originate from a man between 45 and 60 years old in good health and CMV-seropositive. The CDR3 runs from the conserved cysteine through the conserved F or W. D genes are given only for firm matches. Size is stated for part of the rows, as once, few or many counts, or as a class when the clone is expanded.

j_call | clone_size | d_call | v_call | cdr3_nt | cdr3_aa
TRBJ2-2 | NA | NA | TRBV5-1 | TGCGCCAGCAGCTTGGTTGGGGGCCGGAACACCGGGGAGCTGTTTTTT | CASSLVGGRNTGELFF
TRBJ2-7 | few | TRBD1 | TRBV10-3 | TGTGCCATCACCCCGACAGGGGGCGGGCGGGTCGAGCAGTACTTC | CAITPTGGGRVEQYF
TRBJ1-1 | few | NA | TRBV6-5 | TGTGCCAGCAGACCCCGGGAAGGGAACACTGAAGCTTTCTTT | CASRPREGNTEAFF
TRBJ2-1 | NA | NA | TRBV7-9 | TGTGCCAGCAGCTCAAGGGGGGGGGCCTACAATGAGCAGTTCTTC | CASSSRGGAYNEQFF
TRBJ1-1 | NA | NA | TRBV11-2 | TGTGCCAGCAGCTTAGAATTTCCGGGGACTGAAGCTTTCTTT | CASSLEFPGTEAFF
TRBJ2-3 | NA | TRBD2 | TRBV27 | TGTGCCAGCAGTTTCAGGGTAGGGACTAGCGGCACAGATACGCAGTATTTT | CASSFRVGTSGTDTQYF
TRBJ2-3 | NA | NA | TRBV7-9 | TGTGCCAGCAGCTTAGTCAAGCGGTGGAACACAGATACGCAGTATTTT | CASSLVKRWNTDTQYF
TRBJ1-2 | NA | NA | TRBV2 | TGTGCCAGCATTTCAGGGGCCTATGGCTACACCTTC | CASISGAYGYTF
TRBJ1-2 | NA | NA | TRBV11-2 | TGTGCCAGCAGCTTAGAGGGAGGCCGTAACTATGGCTACACCTTC | CASSLEGGRNYGYTF
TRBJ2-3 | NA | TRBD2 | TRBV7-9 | TGTGCCAGCAGCTTAGAATGGACTAGCGGACTTAAAGCAGATACGCAGTATTTT | CASSLEWTSGLKADTQYF
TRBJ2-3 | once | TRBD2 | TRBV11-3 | TGTGCCAGCAGCTCAAGCGGGAGGGCGAGAGTAAGCTATTTT | CASSSSGRARVSYF
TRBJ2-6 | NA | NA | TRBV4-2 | TGTGCCAGCAGCCAAGATAGGGTGAGGGGGTCTGGGGCCAACGTCCTGACTTTC | CASSQDRVRGSGANVLTF
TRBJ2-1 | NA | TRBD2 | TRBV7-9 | TGTGCCAGCAGCGGCGGGACTAGCGGGCCCTTGGATGAGCAGTTCTTC | CASSGGTSGPLDEQFF
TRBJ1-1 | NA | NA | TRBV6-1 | TGTGCCAGCAGTGAAGGAGGTCCTCCCGGCGCTGAAGCTTTCTTT | CASSEGGPPGAEAFF
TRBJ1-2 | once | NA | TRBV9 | TGTGCCAGCAGCGTAGTAGCGGCAGGGACCCATGGCTACACCTTC | CASSVVAAGTHGYTF
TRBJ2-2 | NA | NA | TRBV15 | TGTGCCACCAGCAGAGTCTCCGTGGCGGTGAACACCGGGGAGCTGTTTTTT | CATSRVSVAVNTGELFF
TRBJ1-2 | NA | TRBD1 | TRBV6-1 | TGTGCCAGCAGGGGGACAGGCTCTTTTAACTATGGCTACACCTTC | CASRGTGSFNYGYTF
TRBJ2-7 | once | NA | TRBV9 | TGTGCCAGCAGCGTAGGAGGGGGGGCCCACGAGCAGTACTTC | CASSVGGGAHEQYF
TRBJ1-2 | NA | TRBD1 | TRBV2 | TGTGCCAGCAGATCCTCGTTCCGGGACAGCCATGGCTACACCTTC | CASRSSFRDSHGYTF
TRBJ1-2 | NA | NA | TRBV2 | TGTGCCAGCAGTGAAGCGGATCTGGAGGAAGGCTACACCTTC | CASSEADLEEGYTF
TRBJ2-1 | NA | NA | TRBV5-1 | TGCGCCAGCAGCTTGGCCGGGGGGCTAGCTCTTTCCTACAATGAGCAGTTCTTC | CASSLAGGLALSYNEQFF
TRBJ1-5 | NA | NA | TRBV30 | TGTGCCCAACCCGGCGGGTTTTATCATCAGCCCCAGCATTTT | CAQPGGFYHQPQHF
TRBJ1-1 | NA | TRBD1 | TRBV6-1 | TGTGCCAGCAGTGCCCTGACAGGGGGTTTTGTGAACACTGAAGCTTTCTTT | CASSALTGGFVNTEAFF
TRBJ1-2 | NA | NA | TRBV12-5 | TGTGCTAGTGGGGCCACTCCTGGACAGTCCTGGGTTAACTATGGCTACACCTTC | CASGATPGQSWVNYGYTF
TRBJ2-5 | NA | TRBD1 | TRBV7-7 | TGTGCCAGCAGCTCTGCCCGGGACAGGGAGGAGACCCAGTACTTC | CASSSARDREETQYF
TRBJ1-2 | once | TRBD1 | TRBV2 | TGTGCCAGCAGTGGGACAGGCCCTTCTTATGGCTACACCTTC | CASSGTGPSYGYTF
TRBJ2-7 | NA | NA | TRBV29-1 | TGCAGCGTTCGGGGTGTTCTTACCTACGAGCAGTACTTC | CSVRGVLTYEQYF
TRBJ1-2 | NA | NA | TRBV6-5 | TGTGCCAGCAGTTCCTGGACTAAGGGGGGGGTCTACACCTTC | CASSSWTKGGVYTF
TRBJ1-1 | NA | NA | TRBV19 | TGTGCCAGTGGGAGTACCGGGGTGGGATACACTGAAGCTTTCTTT | CASGSTGVGYTEAFF
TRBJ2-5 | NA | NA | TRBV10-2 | TGCGCCAGCGGGCTGTCTGGGGAGACCCAGTACTTC | CASGLSGETQYF
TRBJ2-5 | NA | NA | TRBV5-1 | TGCGCCAGCAGCCCCGCGGCCCAAGAGACCCAGTACTTC | CASSPAAQETQYF
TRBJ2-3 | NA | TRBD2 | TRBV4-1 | TGCGCCAGCAGCCTCGGGACTAGTCAAGATACGCAGTATTTT | CASSLGTSQDTQYF
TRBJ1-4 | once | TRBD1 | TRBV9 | TGTGCCAGCAGCGTTAGGGACAGGACCCTCGGGGGTGAAAAACTGTTTTTT | CASSVRDRTLGGEKLFF
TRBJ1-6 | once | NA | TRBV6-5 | TGTGCCAGCACCCAGGACAGTTATTCACCCCTCCACTTT | CASTQDSYSPLHF
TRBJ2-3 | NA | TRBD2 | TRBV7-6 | TGTGCCAGCAGCTTCGAATTCGCGTCGACTAGCGGAAACACAGATACGCAGTATTTT | CASSFEFASTSGNTDTQYF